This TCR beta chain is drawn from a study of sequential checkpoint blockade in melanoma. Looking at the study overall: Patients were randomized 1:1 to nivolumab-then-ipilimumab or ipilimumab-then-nivolumab first-line. After nivolumab or ipilimumab alone, about two dozen patients had week-13 rebiopsies. Study-wide results and limits: Rising tumor T-cell fraction and clonality meant about 30 times likelier benefit.

The trim removed 2 bases at V and 7 bases at J, leaving 14 bases unmatched. Germline CDR1 reads GTSNPN; CDR2 reads SVGIG (reference sequence). This CDR3 has 17 amino acids. Assay: immunoSEQ multiplex PCR; the TCRdb copy retains only in-frame clones and omits some. The repertoire holds 40,000 or so clones, 30% to 40% seen once, with 1.5% to 2% in the top ten. On this clone: What it recognizes is unknown.

As for treatment: randomized to nivolumab then ipilimumab (arm A) or the reverse (arm B). The receptor was derived from a human donor with melanoma. This specimen was tumor tissue (inferred from file names), taken from a patient given nivolumab and ipilimumab in sequence. The rearrangement joins TRBV30 to TRBJ2-1; 10 bases are a match to TRBD2. Here the CDR3 DNA reads TGTGCCTGGAGTCTAGAGCTAGCGGGAGCGGTTTGGAATGAGCAGTTCTTC. Translated: CAWSLELAGAVWNEQFF.